This TCR beta chain was recovered during a study of blood T cell repertoires in COVID-19. About the study: The United States, Italy and Spain were the sources of the acute and convalescent COVID-19 samples. Nucleic acid was either cDNA or gDNA, and it came from T cells, B-cell-depleted T cells, or PBMCs.

Original methodology: Reference gene primer amplification yielded estimated nucleated cell counts. Sequencing used immunoSEQ multiplex PCR; TCRdb keeps in-frame clones, though not all of them. V and J calls and clone size are as listed in that table; D and trimming were resolved from the DNA. This sample has some 58,000 clones; 87% occur once, and the top ten carry 7.8%. Sample: peripheral blood. This sequence was found in a man aged 50-59 years with active COVID-19.

CDR3 coding DNA: TGTGCCAGCAGTGAACCCTCGACAGCTAACTATGGCTACACCTTC. Its translation is CASSEPSTANYGYTF. The chain uses TRBV6-1 and TRBJ1-2; perhaps TRBD1 as D (5 bases). CDR3 length: 15 residues. The ends were cut back, 2 bases at V and 0 bases at J, with 10 bases in the middle. Germline assignment: CDR1 MNHNS and CDR2 SASEGT.